This T cell receptor beta chain was captured in a study of PD-1 blockade in classical Hodgkin lymphoma. Study conclusions and caveats: Patients starting nivolumab less than 1 year after ASCT had lower diversity and were excluded from later analyses. Relapsed/refractory patients reportedly had the lowest baseline TCR diversity, below newly diagnosed patients, who were below healthy donors. The study found complete responders had baseline diversity similar to newly diagnosed patients.

Libraries were prepared by immunoSEQ multiplex PCR; TCRdb keeps only in-frame clonotypes and omits some of them. This sample has roughly 42,000 clones, with approximately 70% found just once. Time point reported: cycle 4 day 1 (C4D1), after six to seven weeks of nivolumab. Each of the patients experienced relapse following autologous stem cell transplantation, and their brentuximab vedotin exposure differed. Complete response, partial response or progressive disease were the best responses. As for this clone: Its antigen remains unknown.

The source is a human donor with classical Hodgkin lymphoma. The source material was peripheral blood mononuclear cells (PBMCs), sampled before the fourth cycle of nivolumab.

The CDR3 sequence is CASSRTEPNYGYTF. CDR3 in DNA: TGTGCCAGTAGTAGGACGGAACCTAACTATGGCTACACCTTC. The gene calls are TRBV19 and TRBJ1-2; D ambiguous. This CDR3 contains 14 residues. Trimming cost V 4 bases and J 0 bases, with 9 bases left between them. CDR1 is LNHDA, CDR2 SQIVND, per germline (reference sequence). The whole variable domain, filled in from reference TRBV19 and TRBJ1-2, reads DGGITQSPKYLFRKEGQNVTLSCEQNLNHDAMYWYRQDPGQGLRLIYYSQIVNDFQKGDIAEGYSVSREKKESFPLTVTSAQKNPTAFYLCASSRTEPNYGYTFGSGTRLTVV.